The rows below give T cell receptor beta chains drawn from one sample of a study of shared clonotypes between healthy human individuals. Only in-frame clones appear in the TCRdb table, and some are missing; sequencing was by immunoSEQ multiplex PCR. The data show about 870,000 clones, with approximately 92% seen just once and more than 20% held by the top ten. Sample: naive CD8+ T cells sorted from blood. The source of these receptors is a man aged 25-40 years in good health. Both conserved end residues are part of each CDR3. Fields, in order: V gene, D gene, J gene, clone size, CDR3 DNA, CDR3 protein. D genes are given only for firm matches. Clone size is not always given. Where it is, it says once, few, many or a class for expanded clones.

V gene: TRBV27; D gene: NA; J gene: TRBJ2-7; clone size: NA; CDR3 DNA: TGTGCCAGCAGGGGCGGGGCCTACGAGCAGTACTTC; CDR3 protein: CASRGGAYEQYF
V gene: TRBV5-6; D gene: NA; J gene: TRBJ2-6; clone size: once; CDR3 DNA: TGTGCCAGCAGCAACTCTAGCTCTGGGGCCAACGTCCTGACTTTC; CDR3 protein: CASSNSSSGANVLTF
V gene: TRBV9; D gene: TRBD2; J gene: TRBJ2-7; clone size: NA; CDR3 DNA: TGTGCCAGCAGCGCCGGGACTAGCGGGCCCCTTGGCGAGCAGTACTTC; CDR3 protein: CASSAGTSGPLGEQYF
V gene: TRBV27; D gene: NA; J gene: TRBJ2-1; clone size: NA; CDR3 DNA: TGTGCCAGCAGTTTGGTGGTTAGCCTGCAGGGTAGCTCCTACAATGAGCAGTTCTTC; CDR3 protein: CASSLVVSLQGSSYNEQFF
V gene: TRBV5-1; D gene: TRBD2; J gene: TRBJ2-7; clone size: NA; CDR3 DNA: TGCGCCAGCAGCTACGGGGACGGAGGGCTAGCGGAGTACGAGCAGTACTTC; CDR3 protein: CASSYGDGGLAEYEQYF
V gene: TRBV6-1; D gene: NA; J gene: TRBJ2-2; clone size: NA; CDR3 DNA: TGTGCCAGCAGTGAAGCGGTACTTTTGACCGGGACCGGGGAGCTGTTTTTT; CDR3 protein: CASSEAVLLTGTGELFF
V gene: TRBV7-9; D gene: NA; J gene: TRBJ2-2; clone size: once; CDR3 DNA: TGTGCCAGCAGCTTAAATGACCAGTCGATATATCACACCGGGGAGCTGTTTTTT; CDR3 protein: CASSLNDQSIYHTGELFF
V gene: TRBV11-2; D gene: NA; J gene: TRBJ1-2; clone size: NA; CDR3 DNA: TGTGCCAGCACCGAAGGGCCCTACTATGGCTACACCTTC; CDR3 protein: CASTEGPYYGYTF
V gene: TRBV7-9; D gene: NA; J gene: TRBJ2-3; clone size: NA; CDR3 DNA: TGTGCCAGCAGCTTATGGGGGCCGGATACGCAGTATTTT; CDR3 protein: CASSLWGPDTQYF
V gene: TRBV7-8; D gene: NA; J gene: TRBJ2-7; clone size: NA; CDR3 DNA: TGTGCCAGCAGCTTAGACCTGGGATTGATAGGGTACGAGCAGTACTTC; CDR3 protein: CASSLDLGLIGYEQYF
V gene: TRBV28; D gene: NA; J gene: TRBJ1-5; clone size: NA; CDR3 DNA: TGTGCCAGCAGTTTTCCCCGGAATCAGCCCCAGCATTTT; CDR3 protein: CASSFPRNQPQHF
V gene: TRBV7-9; D gene: TRBD1; J gene: TRBJ2-7; clone size: NA; CDR3 DNA: TGTGCCAGCAGCTCCACGGACAGGGAAGCCTACGAGCAGTACTTC; CDR3 protein: CASSSTDREAYEQYF
V gene: TRBV11-3; D gene: TRBD1; J gene: TRBJ2-2; clone size: NA; CDR3 DNA: TGTGCCAGCAGCTCCCGGGACAGGGGGACCGGGGAGCTGTTTTTT; CDR3 protein: CASSSRDRGTGELFF
V gene: TRBV9; D gene: NA; J gene: TRBJ2-7; clone size: NA; CDR3 DNA: TGTGCCAGCAGCGTAGCGGCGGGCCGCTACGAGCAGTACTTC; CDR3 protein: CASSVAAGRYEQYF
V gene: TRBV29-1; D gene: TRBD2; J gene: TRBJ2-7; clone size: NA; CDR3 DNA: TGCAGCGTTGGACTAGCGGGAGGGCTTCCCTCCTACGAGCAGTACTTC; CDR3 protein: CSVGLAGGLPSYEQYF
V gene: TRBV19; D gene: TRBD1; J gene: TRBJ2-7; clone size: NA; CDR3 DNA: TGTGCCAGTAGTATAGCTTGGGACAGCTCCTACGAGCAGTACTTC; CDR3 protein: CASSIAWDSSYEQYF
V gene: TRBV9; D gene: NA; J gene: TRBJ2-7; clone size: NA; CDR3 DNA: TGTGCCAGCAGCGTAGCCGGGGGAACCTACGAGCAGTACTTC; CDR3 protein: CASSVAGGTYEQYF
V gene: TRBV27; D gene: NA; J gene: TRBJ2-2; clone size: NA; CDR3 DNA: TGTGCCAGCAGTTTTCGGCAGGGTGGCACCGGGGAGCTGTTTTTT; CDR3 protein: CASSFRQGGTGELFF
V gene: TRBV7-6; D gene: TRBD1; J gene: TRBJ2-1; clone size: NA; CDR3 DNA: TGTGCCAGCAGCTCTCCTGACAGGGGGAGCCGGGGTGAGCAGTTCTTC; CDR3 protein: CASSSPDRGSRGEQFF
V gene: TRBV14; D gene: TRBD2; J gene: TRBJ2-1; clone size: NA; CDR3 DNA: TGTGCCAGCAGCCAAGCGTCGCAGGGAGGGGATGAGCAGTTCTTC; CDR3 protein: CASSQASQGGDEQFF
V gene: TRBV7-2; D gene: NA; J gene: TRBJ2-3; clone size: once; CDR3 DNA: TGTGCCAGCAGCTTAGCCTCCGCAGGGGCTAGCACAGATACGCAGTATTTT; CDR3 protein: CASSLASAGASTDTQYF
V gene: TRBV25-1; D gene: TRBD2; J gene: TRBJ2-7; clone size: NA; CDR3 DNA: TGTGCCAGCAGTGGCCGCGGGAGCTCCTACGAGCAGTACTTC; CDR3 protein: CASSGRGSSYEQYF
V gene: TRBV5-1; D gene: NA; J gene: TRBJ2-1; clone size: NA; CDR3 DNA: TGCGCCAGCAGCTTGGCGCTGGTCGACTATCGCCACTCCTACAATGAGCAGTTCTTC; CDR3 protein: CASSLALVDYRHSYNEQFF
V gene: TRBV4-1; D gene: NA; J gene: TRBJ1-1; clone size: NA; CDR3 DNA: TGCGCCAGCAGCCAAGATCGGTATGGGGGCGGACAAAGGGCTTTCTTT; CDR3 protein: CASSQDRYGGGQRAFF
V gene: TRBV7-9; D gene: TRBD1; J gene: TRBJ2-7; clone size: NA; CDR3 DNA: TGTGCCAGCAGCCCCCCGACAGGGAACCCCTACGAGCAGTACTTC; CDR3 protein: CASSPPTGNPYEQYF
V gene: TRBV5-5; D gene: NA; J gene: TRBJ1-5; clone size: NA; CDR3 DNA: TGTGCCAGCAGCTCGGGCCCTCAGAAGGGCAATCAGCCCCAGCATTTT; CDR3 protein: CASSSGPQKGNQPQHF
V gene: TRBV30; D gene: NA; J gene: TRBJ1-1; clone size: once; CDR3 DNA: TGTGCCTGGAGTGTAGGGGTTAGTATGAACACTGAAGCTTTCTTT; CDR3 protein: CAWSVGVSMNTEAFF
V gene: TRBV2; D gene: NA; J gene: TRBJ1-3; clone size: NA; CDR3 DNA: TGTGCCAGCAGTGATGTGGGCTCTGGAAACACCATATATTTT; CDR3 protein: CASSDVGSGNTIYF